These 27 T cell receptor beta chains share one sample of origin, sequenced in a study of monozygotic twins with inflammatory bowel disease. Reanalyzing the 5' RACE reads, TCRdb keeps one entry per CDR3 protein, without DNA. This sample contains around 140,000 distinct CDR3 sequences. Input material: blood. The source is a human donor with ulcerative colitis or Crohn's disease, or a healthy co-twin of an affected twin (not recorded which).

V is TRBV27 and J is TRBJ2-3; TCRdb reports TRBD1, a call that lacks DNA to check it against. CDR3 size: 14 residues. The germline V gene has CDR1 MNHEY and CDR2 SMNVEV (reference sequence). The CDR3 protein is CASSPRGWTDTQYF.

The gene calls are TRBV5-1 and TRBJ2-1; TCRdb's D call, TRBD2, is unchecked because there is no DNA. The germline V gene encodes CDR1 SGHRS and CDR2 YFSETQ. The CDR3 length is 14 residues. The CDR3 sequence is CASSFGAGGNEQFF.

This rearrangement joins TRBV5-1 to TRBJ2-1. This CDR3 region has 13 residues. The germline CDR1 and CDR2 sequences are SGHRS and YFSETQ. The CDR3 reads CASSLVVSSEQFF.

The chain joins TRBV5-1 to TRBJ2-4; TCRdb outputs TRBD1, but without DNA this stays unchecked. This CDR3 comprises 14 residues. Germline CDR1 is SGHRS and CDR2 is YFSETQ. The CDR3 region is CASAEGGIKDIQYF.

V is TRBV29-1 and J is TRBJ2-1; with no DNA, the TCRdb D assignment of TRBD1 cannot be verified. Germline CDR1 is SQVTM and CDR2 is ANQGSEA. This CDR3 has 12 amino acids. CDR3 in amino acids: CSVAPGYNEQFF.

CDR3 sequence reads: CASSLYSWGQESYEQYF. The rearrangement uses TRBV7-9 and TRBJ2-7; TCRdb names TRBD1, which stays unverified in the absence of DNA. The CDR3 runs 17 residues. Germline CDR1 and CDR2: SEHNR and FQNEAQ (reference sequence).

The CDR3 reads CASSQQALGYTF. The genes are TRBV11-2 and TRBJ1-2; TCRdb picks TRBD1, but there is no DNA to check that call. The germline gives CDR1 SGHAT, CDR2 FQNNGV. The CDR3 length is 12 residues.

V is TRBV11-1 and J is TRBJ2-3; the TCRdb D gene call, TRBD1, has no DNA to confirm it. Germline lookup yields CDR1 SGHAT and CDR2 FQDESV (reference sequence). This CDR3 spans 13 amino acids. This CDR3 is CASRPGDLGSQYF.

The chain joins TRBV5-1 to TRBJ2-1; TCRdb's D call of TRBD1 is untestable without DNA. The CDR3 extends over 11 amino acids. The germline V gene has CDR1 SGHRS and CDR2 YFSETQ. Here the CDR3 reads CASRQGREQFF.

This rearrangement joins TRBV20-1 to TRBJ1-3; TCRdb picks TRBD1, but there is no DNA to check that call. There are 17 residues in the CDR3. CDR1 is DFQATT and CDR2 is SNEGSKA in the germline V gene (reference sequence). The CDR3 spells CSASLRGGPVSGNTIYF.

The rearrangement uses TRBV19 and TRBJ1-4. This CDR3 has 13 amino acids. Germline CDR1 LNHDA, CDR2 SQIVND (reference sequence). Here the CDR3 reads CASHKRSAEKLFF.

The chain joins TRBV20-1 to TRBJ2-1; TCRdb returns TRBD1, unconfirmable since there is no DNA. The germline CDR1 and CDR2 sequences are DFQATT and SNEGSKA (reference sequence). The CDR3 extends over 15 amino acids. The CDR3 loop is CSGNTGGENMGEQFF.

This rearrangement joins TRBV4-1 to TRBJ1-6; TCRdb's D call of TRBD1 is untestable without DNA. Germline CDR1 reads MGHRA; CDR2 reads YSYEKL. The CDR3 is 16 amino acids. CDR3 residues: CASSQERDTRLSPLHF.

The CDR3 loop reads CASSLVTGAYNEQFF. The V and J genes are TRBV5-1 and TRBJ2-1; TCRdb returns TRBD1, unconfirmable since there is no DNA. This CDR3 is built from 15 residues. Germline V gene lookup returns CDR1 SGHRS and CDR2 YFSETQ.

The chain joins TRBV7-8 to TRBJ2-5; the D call from TCRdb, TRBD2, cannot be confirmed without DNA. The CDR3 extends over 13 amino acids. Germline CDR1 and CDR2: SGHVS and FQNEAQ. The CDR3 sequence: CATTRGLAETQYF.

The J gene is TRBJ2-3, the V gene TRBV27; absent DNA, TCRdb's TRBD1 call cannot be checked. This CDR3 is 13 amino acids long. CDR1 is MNHEY and CDR2 is SMNVEV in the germline V gene (reference sequence). CDR3 sequence: CASSRDPPNTQYF.

The chain has TRBV6-2 or TRBV6-3 and TRBJ2-1; TCRdb designates TRBD2, a call that cannot be tested without DNA. CDR1 MNHEY and CDR2 SVGEGT come from the germline V gene. The CDR3 has 16 residues. The CDR3 sequence: CASRTSGRASQNEQFF.

V usage is TRBV5-1 and J usage is TRBJ2-2. The CDR3 sequence is 13 residues long. CDR1 SGHRS and CDR2 YFSETQ come from the germline V gene. The CDR3 region is CASSFSYTGELFF.

The CDR3 region is CSATQSPGAKTQYF. The chain employs TRBV20-1 and TRBJ2-5; TCRdb designates TRBD1, a call that cannot be tested without DNA. The germline V gene encodes CDR1 DFQATT and CDR2 SNEGSKA (reference sequence). The CDR3 has 14 residues.

The CDR3 here is CASRRDSYEQYF. The chain has TRBV28 and TRBJ2-7. CDR3 size: 12 residues. The germline V gene has CDR1 MDHEN and CDR2 SYDVKM.

The V call is TRBV6-1, the J call TRBJ1-6; TCRdb designates TRBD1, a call that cannot be tested without DNA. CDR3 length: 15 residues. Per germline, CDR1 MNHNS and CDR2 SASEGT. CDR3 amino acids: CASSEKGSGHSPLHF.

This rearrangement joins TRBV29-1 to TRBJ2-5; TCRdb names TRBD2, which stays unverified in the absence of DNA. Germline V CDR1 and CDR2: SQVTM, ANQGSEA. The CDR3 is 12 amino acids. This CDR3 is CSVVQGPSTQYF.

The chain couples TRBV4-2 to TRBJ2-1; TCRdb returns TRBD2, unconfirmable since there is no DNA. The CDR3 runs 17 residues. Germline loops: CDR1 LGHNA, CDR2 YNFKEQ. The CDR3 here is CASSQKGAGGFGNEQFF.

This chain's CDR3 is CASSFLRDTQYF. The chain recombines TRBV7-3 with TRBJ2-3. CDR1 and CDR2 from the germline V gene are SGHTA and FQGTGA. The CDR3 is 12 residues long.

This rearrangement joins TRBV4-2 to TRBJ1-4; checking the TCRdb D call of TRBD1 is not possible without DNA. CDR1 is LGHNA and CDR2 is YNFKEQ in the germline V gene. The CDR3 length is 15 residues. The CDR3 spells CASSQVGRGFEKLFF.

This chain connects TRBV15 to TRBJ2-1. CDR1 LNHNV and CDR2 YYDKDF come from the germline V gene (reference sequence). CDR3 length: 16 residues. The CDR3 sequence: CATSRDRPTGLNEQFF.

The chain recombines TRBV11-2 with TRBJ2-7; TCRdb returns TRBD1, unconfirmable since there is no DNA. Per the germline V gene, CDR1 is SGHAT and CDR2 is FQNNGV. CDR3 length: 15 amino acids. The CDR3 loop is CASSLKDRGTYEQYF.